The rows below give T cell receptor beta chains drawn from one sample of a study of blood T cell repertoires in COVID-19. Assay: immunoSEQ multiplex PCR; the TCRdb copy retains only in-frame clones and omits some. The sample gives some 220,000 clones, roughly 90% of which show up once; over 3% is in the top ten. Sequencing was done on a sample of PBMCs or T cells enriched from blood (not recorded which). The receptors were gathered from a woman aged 40-49 years with acute COVID-19. The conserved cysteine and the conserved F or W are not part of the CDR3 here. Clone size is shown for a subset of rows, as once, few, many or a class of expanded clone.

ASSRRAGASGANVLT	few	TRBV7-2
ASSRDRGGSGYT	NA	TRBV6-5
ASSGRLPYNEQF	NA	TRBV2
ASIGVGNTIY	NA	TRBV2
ASSFRLANTGELF	NA	TRBV11-3
ASSLALFGNTEAF	once	TRBV6-5
ASSSTTYSTEAF	NA	TRBV5-6
ASSFSSFANTGELF	once	TRBV7-9
SVDILKNTEAF	once	TRBV29-1
ASSAGGTGVPMGEKLF	NA	TRBV9
ASSHGLAGAYNEQF	few	TRBV7-2
ASSLGQARSEAF	NA	TRBV7-3
ASSSTGDYGYT	NA	TRBV7-9
ASSRSQGLVYNEQF	NA	TRBV9
ASNAGLGGTYSNQPQH	once	TRBV19
ASSPDPGRQQF	NA	TRBV5-6
ASSPGRGQGYT	once	TRBV7-9
ASSSPGTSESIVRTQY	NA	TRBV7-9
ASTSRTVFNYGYT	NA	TRBV4-1
ASSIQGILGNTIY	NA	TRBV9
ASSLGQVDEQF	NA	TRBV7-3
ASSSTGGVFEKLF	NA	TRBV7-3
ASSHWTGDAYGYT	NA	TRBV5-1
ASSPRRDRGATEAF	NA	TRBV7-9
ASSPRTGDSGNTIY	NA	TRBV18
SASLLGQLNTEAF	NA	TRBV20-1
ASSPDTFRQGNLIQY	NA	TRBV18
ASSLQGYSNQPQH	NA	TRBV5-8
ASLMDSLNQPQH	NA	TRBV21-1
ASSLAPGQWGSGNTIY	NA	TRBV5-1
ASSLQRVTGTEKLF	NA	TRBV27
ASRHSGGSTDTQY	NA	TRBV12-5
ASSKDRSSYNEQF	few	TRBV5-4
ASSIGGSRGVADTQY	NA	TRBV19
ATMGTQNTGELF	once	TRBV24-1
ASSPDRGNEKLF	NA	TRBV5-1
ASSPQGQKNTEAF	few	TRBV7-3
ATTRQGSNSPLH	NA	TRBV2
ASSAWTGHEKLF	NA	TRBV5-1
ASIPAWGVQY	NA	TRBV6-5
ASSIDRGLGYT	few	TRBV19
ASRMDRGRTEAF	NA	TRBV27
SASPPARNYGYT	once	TRBV20-1
ASSPTGEKARGYT	NA	TRBV19
ASSSHRTGISYEQY	NA	TRBV6-5
ASSPWGTGGPTNEKLF	NA	TRBV5-6
ASSIRRGGEAF	NA	TRBV19
ATSRDSGFDEQF	NA	TRBV15
ASSLPRLVETQY	NA	TRBV7-2
ASSGTSGGEILANTGELF	NA	TRBV9
ASSPTIPTGAITEAF	NA	TRBV18